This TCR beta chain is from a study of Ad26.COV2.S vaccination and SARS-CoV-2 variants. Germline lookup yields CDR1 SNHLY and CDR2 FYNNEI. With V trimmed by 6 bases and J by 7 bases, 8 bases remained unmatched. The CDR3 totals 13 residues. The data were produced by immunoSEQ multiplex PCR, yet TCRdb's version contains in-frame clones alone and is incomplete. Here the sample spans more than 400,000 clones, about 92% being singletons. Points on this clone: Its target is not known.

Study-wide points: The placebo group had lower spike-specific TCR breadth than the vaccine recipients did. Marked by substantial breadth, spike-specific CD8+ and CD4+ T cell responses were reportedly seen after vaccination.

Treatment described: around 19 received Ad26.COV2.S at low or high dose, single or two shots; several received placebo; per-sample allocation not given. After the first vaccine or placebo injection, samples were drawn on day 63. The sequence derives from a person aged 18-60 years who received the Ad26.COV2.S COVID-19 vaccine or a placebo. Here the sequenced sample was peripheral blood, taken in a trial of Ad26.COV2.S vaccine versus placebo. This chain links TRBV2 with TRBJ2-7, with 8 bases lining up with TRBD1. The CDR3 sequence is CASSWDRTGEQYF. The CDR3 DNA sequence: TGTGCCAGCAGCTGGGACAGGACTGGGGAGCAGTACTTC.